This entry features one TCR beta chain sequence. Antigen unknown. Germline CDR1 LGHNT, CDR2 FRNRAP. The V end lost 5 bases, the J end lost 2 bases, and 8 bases lay between the germline ends. This CDR3 has 13 residues. The data derive from a study of T cell responses to AZD1222 COVID-19 vaccine. Here immunoSEQ multiplex PCR was the method, and the copy in TCRdb shows in-frame clones only, minus some. The data hold about 28,000 clones, with under 90% observed a single time. General observations from the study: Nearly half of the spike-specific TCRs reportedly recognize variant regions that carry no mutations. Among the donors, most were white British and more were female, and clonal diversity was possibly underestimated. Sampling captured repertoires only after the peak T cell response.

Source: peripheral blood, taken on day 0 of AZD1222 vaccination. The chain uses TRBV12-5 and TRBJ2-3, with D uncertain. The clonotype was recovered from an adult in good health. CDR3 amino acids: CASGNGDTDTQYF. In DNA, the CDR3 is TGTGCTAGTGGTAACGGAGACACAGATACGCAGTATTTT.